The 8 T cell receptor beta chains below all came from one sample that was sequenced in a study of cytomegalovirus exposure and HLA in healthy donors (dated by TCRdb to about 2017). Libraries were constructed by the immunoSEQ multiplex PCR assay. TCRdb carries this immuneACCESS record with in-frame sequences only. Its versions omit some clonotypes, under half of them owing to an unresolved V gene in the studies checked, with the rest unexplained. This sample holds 120,000 or so clones; approximately 86% were observed only once. Of the sample, 4.4% is held by the ten largest clones. Sequencing was performed on PBMCs. These receptors came from a man aged 18 to 29 in good health and CMV-seropositive.

The chain combines TRBV7-2 with TRBJ2-7; 9 nucleotides agree with TRBD2. This CDR3 is 16 amino acids long. Germline V gene sequence: CDR1 SGHTA, CDR2 FQGNSA. Trimming took 2 bases from V and 6 from J; bases not matched to a gene: 11. CDR3 DNA sequence: TGTGCCAGCAGCTTAACGGGAGTGACTAGCGGTTTCGAGCAGTACTTC. Its protein product is CASSLTGVTSGFEQYF.

V usage is TRBV28 and J usage is TRBJ1-2; 8 bases are a match to TRBD1. The ends lost 10 bases at V and 4 bases at J; junction bases unmatched: 5. The CDR3 totals 12 residues. Germline CDR1 and CDR2: MDHEN and SYDVKM. CDR3 sequence: CATRTGTYGYTF. CDR3 coding DNA: TGTGCCACCCGGACAGGGACCTATGGCTACACCTTC.

Note on this clone: An end of the junction differs from the germline gene, which may be a read error. The chain joins TRBV4-1 to TRBJ2-7; 13 bases are a match to TRBD2. The CDR3 runs to 14 residues. Germline-derived CDR1 and CDR2 are MGHRA and YSYEKL. This CDR3 is CASTPLAGGGEQYF. As DNA, the CDR3 is TGCGCCAGCACCCCACTAGCGGGGGGGGGCGAGCAGTACTTT.

The CDR3 here is CASSPGARENNEKLFF. CDR3 sequence (DNA): TGCGCCAGCAGTCCCGGTGCGAGAGAGAATAATGAAAAACTGTTTTTT. The V call is TRBV4-3, the J call TRBJ1-4, with D uncertain. Trimming pared 6 bases from V and 4 bases from J, leaving 18 bases between. The germline CDR1 and CDR2 sequences are LGHNA and YSLEER. This CDR3 has 16 amino acids.

This rearrangement joins TRBV9 to TRBJ1-6; perhaps TRBD1 as D (6 bases). Deletions cut 3 bases from V and 3 bases from J, with 10 bases between. In germline, CDR1 is SGDLS, CDR2 YYNGEE. CDR3 length equals 15 residues. CDR3 loop: CASSARDNYNSPLHF. CDR3 DNA: TGTGCCAGCAGCGCCCGGGACAACTATAATTCACCCCTCCACTTT.

V gene TRBV28 combines with J gene TRBJ1-2; no clear D. The CDR3 extends over 15 amino acids. The V and J ends lost 2 bases and 2 bases respectively, with 12 bases between them. The germline CDR1 and CDR2 sequences are MDHEN and SYDVKM. CDR3 DNA: TGTGCCAGCAGTTTAGATTTGGCTGAAAACTATGGCTACACCTTC. Encoded protein: CASSLDLAENYGYTF.

This clone was seen once. The rearrangement joins TRBV19 to TRBJ2-3; D may be TRBD2 (6 bases). V lost 8 bases and J 2 bases, leaving 11 bases between the germline ends. The CDR3 has 13 amino acids. CDR1 and CDR2 (germline): LNHDA, SQIVND (reference sequence). In DNA form, the CDR3 reads TGTGCCAGTTGCCTAGCGTTCACAGATACGCAGTATTTT. Translated, it gives CASCLAFTDTQYF.

The rearrangement links TRBV2 to TRBJ1-1; D uncertain. CDR3 length: 14 residues. Per the germline V gene, CDR1 is SNHLY and CDR2 is FYNNEI. The V end lost 6 bases, the J end lost 1 base, and 12 bases lay between the germline ends. The CDR3 spells CASRMGGWNTEAFF. CDR3 coding DNA: TGTGCCAGCAGGATGGGAGGGTGGAACACTGAAGCTTTCTTT.